This T cell receptor beta chain emerged from a study of blood T cell repertoires in COVID-19. Repertoires were generated with immunoSEQ multiplex PCR, while TCRdb's copy carries only in-frame clones and drops some. The table has about 140,000 clones, around 81% seen once. The CDR3 covers 16 residues. J gave up 2 bases and V 3 bases, and 7 bases lay outside the gene matches. CDR1 and CDR2 (germline): SNHLY, FYNNEI. Sequenced input: peripheral blood. The rearrangement links TRBV2 to TRBJ1-5, with 7 nucleotides matching TRBD1. This sequence originates from a human donor in a cohort sampled during active COVID-19. Here the CDR3 DNA reads TGTGCCAGCAGTGAGTCAGGGGGTAAAGGCAATCAGCCCCAGCATTTT. Protein sequence: CASSESGGKGNQPQHF.